This TCR beta chain originates from a study of cytomegalovirus exposure and HLA in healthy donors. Overall study findings and caveats: What was likely a sequencing artifact was a cluster of highly shared sequence variants. TCR beta sequences reportedly predicted most subjects' HLA-A and HLA-B alleles accurately.

The PCR ran on 60 Vbeta and 13 Jbeta primers. TCRdb keeps only in-frame clones here, not all; method: immunoSEQ multiplex PCR. The table shows roughly 100,000 clones, with 75% to 90% occurring only once. As to this clone: What it recognizes is unknown.

After removal of 4 bases from V and 3 bases from J, the junction contained 4 bases not matched to a gene. The CDR3 length is 14 residues. Germline-derived CDR1 and CDR2 are PRHDT and FYEKMQ (reference sequence). This TCR was recovered from a man aged 25 to 40 in good health and CMV-seropositive. The chain is built from TRBV13 and TRBJ2-7; 9 bases line up with TRBD1. Sequences were obtained from PBMCs. In nucleotides, the CDR3 is TGTGCCAGCAGCTCCCGGGACAGGGACTACGAGCAGTACTTC. It translates to CASSSRDRDYEQYF.